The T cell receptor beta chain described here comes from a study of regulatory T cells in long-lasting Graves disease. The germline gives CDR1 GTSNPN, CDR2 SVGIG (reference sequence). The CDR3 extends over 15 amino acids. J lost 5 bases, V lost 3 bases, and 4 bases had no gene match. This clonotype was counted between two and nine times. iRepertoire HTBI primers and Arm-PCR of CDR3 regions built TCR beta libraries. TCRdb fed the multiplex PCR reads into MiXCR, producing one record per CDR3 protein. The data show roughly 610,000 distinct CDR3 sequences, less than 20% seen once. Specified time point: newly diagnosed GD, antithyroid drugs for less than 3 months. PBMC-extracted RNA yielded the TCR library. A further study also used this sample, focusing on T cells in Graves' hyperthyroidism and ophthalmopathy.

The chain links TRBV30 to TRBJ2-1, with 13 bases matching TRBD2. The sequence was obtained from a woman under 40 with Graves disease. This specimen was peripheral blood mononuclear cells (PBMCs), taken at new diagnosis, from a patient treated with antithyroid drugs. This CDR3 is CAWSEGLAGNNEQFF. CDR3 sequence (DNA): TGTGCCTGGAGCGAGGGACTAGCGGGGAACAATGAGCAGTTCTTC. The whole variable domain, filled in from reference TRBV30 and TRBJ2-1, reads SQTIHQWPATLVQPVGSPLSLECTVEGTSNPNLYWYRQAAGRGLQLLFYSVGIGQISSEVPQNLSASRPQDRQFILSSKKLLLSDSGFYLCAWSEGLAGNNEQFFGPGTRLTVL.